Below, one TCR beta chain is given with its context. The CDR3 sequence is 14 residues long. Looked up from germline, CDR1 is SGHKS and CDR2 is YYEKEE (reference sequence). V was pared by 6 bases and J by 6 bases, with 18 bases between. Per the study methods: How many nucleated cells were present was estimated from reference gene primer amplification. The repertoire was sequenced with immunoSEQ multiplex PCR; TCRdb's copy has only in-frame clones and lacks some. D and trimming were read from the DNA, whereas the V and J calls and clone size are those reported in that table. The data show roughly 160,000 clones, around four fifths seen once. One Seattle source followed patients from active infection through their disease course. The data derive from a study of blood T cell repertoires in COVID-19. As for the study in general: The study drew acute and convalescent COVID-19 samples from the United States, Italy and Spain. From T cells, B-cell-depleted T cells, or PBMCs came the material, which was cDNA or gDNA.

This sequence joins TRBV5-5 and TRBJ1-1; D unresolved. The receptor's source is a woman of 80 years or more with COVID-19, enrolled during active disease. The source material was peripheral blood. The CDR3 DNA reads TGTGCCAGCACTCGCGGAGGACCCGTCGCTGAAGCTTTCTTT. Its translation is CASTRGGPVAEAFF.